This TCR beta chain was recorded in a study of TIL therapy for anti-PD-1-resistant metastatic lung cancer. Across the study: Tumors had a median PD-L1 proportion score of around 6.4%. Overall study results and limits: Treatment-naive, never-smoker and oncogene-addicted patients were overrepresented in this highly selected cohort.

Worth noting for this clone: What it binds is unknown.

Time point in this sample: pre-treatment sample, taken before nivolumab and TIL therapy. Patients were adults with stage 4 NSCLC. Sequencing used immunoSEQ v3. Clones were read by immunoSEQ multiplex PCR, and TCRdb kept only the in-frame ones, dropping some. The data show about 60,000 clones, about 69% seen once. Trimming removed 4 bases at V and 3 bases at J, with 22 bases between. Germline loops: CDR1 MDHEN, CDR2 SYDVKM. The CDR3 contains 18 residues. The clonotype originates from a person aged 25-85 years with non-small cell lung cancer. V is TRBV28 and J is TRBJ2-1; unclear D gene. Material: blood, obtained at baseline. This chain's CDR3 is CASSYPSGGSTLYNEQFF. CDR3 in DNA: TGTGCCAGCAGTTATCCCTCCGGCGGATCTACCCTCTACAATGAGCAGTTCTTC.